Shown below are 14 T cell receptor beta chains from a single sample sequenced in a study of Ad26.COV2.S vaccination and SARS-CoV-2 variants. Using immunoSEQ multiplex PCR, the repertoire was profiled, and TCRdb retains in-frame clones only, with some absent. The profile shows about 440,000 clones, around 91% of them singletons. Specified treatment: roughly 18 received Ad26.COV2.S at low or high dose, single or two shots; five or six received placebo; per-sample allocation not given. Day 63 after the first injection of vaccine or placebo was the sampling time. The sequencing here drew on peripheral blood, taken in a trial of Ad26.COV2.S vaccine versus placebo. These receptors were taken from a person aged 18-60 years who received the Ad26.COV2.S COVID-19 vaccine or a placebo.

This chain connects TRBV9 to TRBJ2-2; 14 bases match TRBD2. Germline lookup yields CDR1 SGDLS and CDR2 YYNGEE. This CDR3 region has 20 residues. J was trimmed by 5 bases and V by 3 bases; bases with no gene match: 15. CDR3 bases: TGTGCCAGCAGCGACCCCAAGCACGGGACTAGCGGGAGAGAGACCGGGGAGCTGTTTTTT. This encodes CASSDPKHGTSGRETGELFF.

The genes are TRBV5-1 and TRBJ2-7, with unresolved D. V was cut by 0 bases and J by 1 base, with 5 bases left in between. The CDR3 loop spans 13 amino acids. CDR1 and CDR2 from the germline V gene are SGHRS and YFSETQ. CDR3 region: CASSLVSSYEQYF. The CDR3 bases are TGCGCCAGCAGCTTGGTTAGTTCCTACGAGCAGTACTTC.

For this clone: Compared with germline, one end of the junction differs, possibly owing to a read error. The chain has TRBV27 and TRBJ1-5; 8 positions match TRBD1. The CDR3 is 13 residues long. Germline assignment: CDR1 MNHEY and CDR2 SMNVEV (reference sequence). This CDR3 reads CASSLVPGGAVRF. CDR3 sequence (DNA): TGTGCCAGCAGTTTAGTCCCAGGGGGCGCCGTGCGTTTT.

This rearrangement joins TRBV5-6 to TRBJ2-7, with D tentatively TRBD1 (5 bases). This CDR3 has 15 residues. V lost 0 bases, J lost 4 bases, and 14 bases lay in between. Germline CDR1 is SGHDT and CDR2 is YYEEEE. The DNA of the CDR3 is TGTGCCAGCAGCTTGGCCCCAGGTAAGGGGTACGAGCAGTACTTC. Encoded protein: CASSLAPGKGYEQYF.

V and J are TRBV9 and TRBJ2-3; D unclear. With 6 bases removed from V and 6 bases from J, the gap between germline ends came to 11 bases. Per the germline V gene, CDR1 is SGDLS and CDR2 is YYNGEE. The CDR3 has 12 residues. CDR3 nucleotide sequence: TGTGCCAGCAACTCGATTCAGGATACGCAGTATTTT. Protein sequence: CASNSIQDTQYF.

The chain employs TRBV28 and TRBJ2-7, with TRBD1 as a possible D gene (5 bases). Germline CDR1 is MDHEN and CDR2 is SYDVKM. With 8 bases removed from V and 2 bases from J, the gap between germline ends came to 16 bases. The CDR3 loop spans 14 amino acids. CDR3 coding DNA: TGTGCCAGCCGCGATGGGGCAAGCACCTACGAGCAGTACTTC. Its protein is CASRDGASTYEQYF.

J is TRBJ2-7 and V is TRBV7-2; the D gene is possibly TRBD2 (6 bases). The V gene's germline CDR1 is SGHTA and CDR2 FQGNSA. CDR3 size: 13 residues. Trimming left V 0 bases short and J 6 bases short, with 9 bases between. CDR3 in amino acids: CASSLALGGEQYF. Written as DNA, the CDR3 is TGTGCCAGCAGCTTAGCGTTGGGAGGCGAGCAGTACTTC.

The chain carries TRBV29-1 and TRBJ2-7, with 7 bases lining up with TRBD1. CDR1 and CDR2 (germline): SQVTM, ANQGSEA. The CDR3 has 14 amino acids. V lost 1 base and J lost 5; bases outside the gene matches: 8. Here the CDR3 reads CSVEVGDSADEQYF. The CDR3 bases are TGCAGCGTTGAAGTAGGGGACAGCGCGGACGAGCAGTACTTC.

This rearrangement joins TRBV28 to TRBJ2-7, with 12 bases matching TRBD2. Germline V gene lookup returns CDR1 MDHEN and CDR2 SYDVKM. This CDR3 is built from 14 residues. J lost 4 bases, V lost 6 bases, and 4 bases had no gene match. CDR3 coding DNA: TGTGCCAGCAGCGTACTAGCGGGAGGATACGAGCAGTACTTC. Protein: CASSVLAGGYEQYF.

The chain joins TRBV7-7 to TRBJ2-1, with D possibly TRBD1 on 6 matching bases. The germline V gene encodes CDR1 SSHAT and CDR2 FNYEAQ (reference sequence). Trimming cost V 5 bases and J 2 bases, with 31 bases left between them. The CDR3 contains 21 residues. CDR3 sequence: CASSRGTYRPGLDPPYNEQFF. The CDR3 nucleotides read TGTGCCAGCAGCCGAGGGACATACCGTCCCGGCCTCGACCCCCCCTACAATGAGCAGTTCTTC.

The chain is built from TRBV7-9 and TRBJ2-7; 10 bases match TRBD2. The V gene end was trimmed by 7 bases and the J gene end by 3 bases; junction bases not matched to a gene: 6. Germline V gene data show CDR1 as SEHNR and CDR2 as FQNEAQ (reference sequence). The CDR3 runs to 14 residues. The CDR3 spells CASTGLAAFYEQYF. DNA of the CDR3: TGTGCCAGCACCGGACTAGCGGCGTTCTACGAGCAGTACTTC. Full variable domain (rest looked up from reference TRBV7-9 and TRBJ2-7): DTGVSQNPRHKITKRGQNVTFRCDPISEHNRLYWYRQTLGQGPEFLTYFQNEAQLEKSRLLSDRFSAERPKGSFSTLEIQRTEQGDSAMYLCASTGLAAFYEQYFGPGTRLTVT.

The chain combines TRBV28 with TRBJ1-2, with 9 positions matching TRBD1. With 5 bases clipped from V and 5 bases from J, the junction kept 9 bases outside the gene matches. This CDR3 contains 15 residues. Germline CDR1 MDHEN, CDR2 SYDVKM. CDR3 nucleotides: TGTGCCAGCAGTCCAGGGGGACAGGGTTATTATGGCTACACCTTC. This codes for CASSPGGQGYYGYTF.

The chain joins TRBV25-1 to TRBJ2-1; possible D gene TRBD2, 6 bases. Germline V CDR1 and CDR2: MGHDK, SYGVNS. This CDR3 spans 12 amino acids. Trimming shortened V by 4 bases and J by 10 bases, and 11 bases separated the two germline ends. The CDR3, as DNA: TGTGCCAGCAGTGGAAATAGCGGAGAGCAGTTCTTC. It specifies CASSGNSGEQFF.

The rearrangement uses TRBV5-8 and TRBJ2-5; 11 bases map to TRBD2. The CDR3 is made up of 15 amino acids. Unmatched junction bases numbered 3, after V lost 1 base and J lost 4 bases. The germline CDR1 and CDR2 sequences are SGHTS and YDEGEE. This CDR3 reads CASSLLAGGGETQYF. The CDR3 nucleotides are TGTGCCAGCAGCTTGCTAGCGGGAGGTGGAGAGACCCAGTACTTC.